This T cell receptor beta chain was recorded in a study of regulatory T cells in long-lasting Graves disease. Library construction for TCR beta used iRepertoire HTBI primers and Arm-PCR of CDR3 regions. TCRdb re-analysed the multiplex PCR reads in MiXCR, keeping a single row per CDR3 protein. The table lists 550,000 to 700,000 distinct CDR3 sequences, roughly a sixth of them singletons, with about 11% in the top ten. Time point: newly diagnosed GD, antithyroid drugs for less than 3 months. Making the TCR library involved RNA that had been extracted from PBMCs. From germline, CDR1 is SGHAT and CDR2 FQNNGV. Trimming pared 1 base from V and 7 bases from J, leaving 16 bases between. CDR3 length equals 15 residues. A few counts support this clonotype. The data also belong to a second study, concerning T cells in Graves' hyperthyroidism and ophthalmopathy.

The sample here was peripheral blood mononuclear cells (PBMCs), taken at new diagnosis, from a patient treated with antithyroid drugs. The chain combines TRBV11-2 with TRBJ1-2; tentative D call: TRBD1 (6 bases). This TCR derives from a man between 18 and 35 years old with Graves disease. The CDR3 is CASSLVGQLSGGYTF. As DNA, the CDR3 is TGTGCCAGCAGCTTAGTAGGACAGCTTAGCGGTGGCTACACCTTC.